This TCR beta chain appears in the sequencing data of a study of shared clonotypes between healthy human individuals. Study background: CD8 memory received one plate per donor, CD8 naive two, CD4 memory three and CD4 naive three.

The CDR3 is made up of 15 amino acids. Looked up from germline, CDR1 is SGHRS and CDR2 is YFSETQ. Trimming stripped 4 bases from V and 3 bases from J, with 17 bases between. In the original analysis: Filtering differed, since immunoSEQ gave only junction sequences and no quality scores. Sequencing was performed with immunoSEQ multiplex PCR; in TCRdb, only in-frame clones are kept and a portion is missing. V and J calls and clone size are as listed in that table; D and trimming were resolved from the DNA. This sample has 2 million to 2.5 million clones, with around 95% found just once. Findings and caveats of the study: Clonotype sharing across several donors was observed for around 5% of naive CD4 clonotypes. Among non-shared clonotypes, generation probabilities were lower than among those shared by all four donors.

This clone appeared once. Its antigen is unknown. The chain uses TRBV5-1 and TRBJ2-7; possible D gene TRBD2, 7 bases. The sequencing sample was made of naive CD4+ T cells sorted from blood. Subset: CD45RA+ positively selected. The clonotype originates from a man younger than 35 in good health. CDR3 in amino acids: CASSPGAGVIYEQYF. The CDR3 nucleotides read TGCGCCAGCAGCCCGGGGGCGGGGGTCATCTACGAGCAGTACTTC.